The 7 T cell receptor beta chains listed next were all sequenced from one sample in a study of CD8 T cells in ankylosing spondylitis. MiXCR, run by TCRdb on the 5' RACE reads, gives a single entry per CDR3 protein. The sample shows some 92,000 distinct CDR3 sequences, around 27% of them seen only once. Specimen: blood, either unsorted or a sorted T cell fraction (not recorded which). The receptors were sampled from a male donor with ankylosing spondylitis or in good health (not recorded which).

This clonotype came up many times. V and J are TRBV18 and TRBJ2-7, with D perhaps assigned TRBD1 or TRBD2 (5 bases each). The V and J ends lost 3 bases and 5 bases respectively, with 8 bases between them. The CDR3 runs 12 residues. Looked up from germline, CDR1 is KGHSH and CDR2 is LQKENI. CDR3 loop: CASSPRDDEQYF. CDR3 in DNA: TGTGCCAGCTCACCCCGGGACGACGAGCAGTACTTC.

This chain connects TRBV7-2 to TRBJ1-2; TRBD1 aligns across 10 bases. The CDR3 contains 13 residues. The ends lost 5 bases at V and 6 bases at J; junction bases unmatched: 3. Per the germline V gene, CDR1 is SGHTA and CDR2 is FQGNSA. The chain's CDR3 is CASSEGTGDGYTF. The CDR3 DNA is TGTGCCAGCAGCGAAGGGACAGGGGATGGCTACACCTTC.

This chain joins TRBV20-1 and TRBJ2-5, with D possibly TRBD2 on 5 matching bases. CDR3 size: 17 residues. From germline, CDR1 is DFQATT and CDR2 SNEGSKA (reference sequence). V lost 2 bases and J lost 0, with 19 bases in between. DNA for the CDR3: TGCAGTGCTAGACTTGCCCCGAGCGGATGGTACCAAGAGACCCAGTACTTC. It translates to CSARLAPSGWYQETQYF.

This clonotype was seen a few times. The genes are TRBV7-9 and TRBJ1-5; D uncertain. The CDR3 totals 15 residues. The germline V gene has CDR1 SEHNR and CDR2 FQNEAQ (reference sequence). V was cut by 5 bases and J by 5 bases, with 16 bases left in between. The CDR3 reads CASSNSVAGYQPQHF. CDR3 nucleotide sequence: TGTGCCAGCAGCAATAGTGTTGCAGGATATCAGCCCCAGCATTTT.

The rearrangement uses TRBV7-7 and TRBJ2-3; D not resolved. Trimming removed 2 bases from V and 7 bases from J, with 10 bases in between. The germline CDR1 and CDR2 sequences are SSHAT and FNYEAQ (reference sequence). This CDR3 has 13 residues. Here the CDR3 DNA reads TGTGCCAGCAGCTTATTTAGTCTCAATACGCAGTATTTT. The encoded protein is CASSLFSLNTQYF.

The V gene is TRBV15, the J gene TRBJ1-4; 9 bases are shared with TRBD1. The J segment lost 5 bases and the V segment lost 1 base, leaving 8 bases of the junction unmatched. Germline assignment: CDR1 LNHNV and CDR2 YYDKDF (reference sequence). This CDR3 comprises 17 residues. The CDR3 region has the DNA TGTGCCACCAGCAGAGTCGGCAGTGGACAGGGGAATGAAAAACTGTTTTTT. The encoded protein is CATSRVGSGQGNEKLFF.

This clonotype was counted a few times. This rearrangement joins TRBV12-3 or TRBV12-4 to TRBJ2-7; D perhaps matches TRBD1 (6 bases). V dropped 6 bases and J dropped 6 bases, with 12 bases sitting between them. CDR3 size: 12 residues. The chain's CDR3 is CASSSTGIEQYV. Here the CDR3 DNA reads TGTGCCAGCAGCTCCACAGGGATCGAGCAGTACGTC.